This entry lists 18 T cell receptor beta chains sequenced from one sample in a study of regulatory T cells in long-lasting Graves disease. To make TCR beta libraries, researchers used iRepertoire HTBI primers and Arm-PCR of CDR3 regions. One entry per CDR3 protein, called by TCRdb with MiXCR from the multiplex PCR reads. Found here are about 400,000 distinct CDR3 sequences, more than 20% of them singletons; the top ten hold around 20%. Time point noted: persistent/refractory GD, antithyroid drugs over 5 years with positive TRAb. After RNA was extracted from PBMCs, the TCR library was made from it. The sequencing here drew on peripheral blood mononuclear cells (PBMCs), taken when the disease was refractory, from a patient treated with antithyroid drugs. The source of these receptors is a female donor with Graves disease.

The sample holds one count of this clonotype. A read error may explain this, as a much larger clone is one base away. This chain's CDR3 is CASSSGQVVGQYF. The DNA of the CDR3 is TGTGCCAGCAGCTCGGGACAGGTAGTCGGGCAGTACTTC. The J gene is TRBJ2-7, the V gene TRBV11-2; 8 bases agree with TRBD1. The ends lost 4 bases at V and 9 bases at J; junction bases unmatched: 8. The CDR3 length is 13 residues. Per germline, CDR1 SGHAT and CDR2 FQNNGV.

This clonotype came up many times. This chain connects TRBV20-1 to TRBJ2-5; 8 positions match TRBD2. From germline, CDR1 is DFQATT and CDR2 SNEGSKA (reference sequence). This CDR3 has 14 residues. Trimming took 2 bases from V and 5 from J; bases not matched to a gene: 7. This CDR3 reads CSARLGRARETQYF. CDR3 DNA sequence: TGCAGTGCTAGACTCGGGAGGGCCAGGGAGACCCAGTACTTC.

V is TRBV15 and J is TRBJ2-1; unclear D gene. This CDR3 comprises 11 residues. With 0 bases removed from V and 8 bases from J, the gap between germline ends came to 2 bases. In germline, CDR1 is LNHNV, CDR2 YYDKDF (reference sequence). The CDR3 bases are TGTGCCACCAGCAGAGATTATGAGCAGTTCTTC. This codes for CATSRDYEQFF.

This clonotype was observed many times. The CDR3: CSVEVRGFYGYTF. In DNA form, the CDR3 reads TGCAGCGTTGAAGTACGGGGTTTCTATGGCTACACCTTC. The chain uses TRBV29-1 and TRBJ1-2; D gene unclear. Trimming cost V 1 base and J 4 bases, with 10 bases left between them. There are 13 residues in the CDR3. CDR1 and CDR2 (germline): SQVTM, ANQGSEA.

The rearrangement uses TRBV28 and TRBJ2-7; 7 bases are a match to TRBD2. The CDR3 sequence is 13 residues long. The germline CDR1 and CDR2 sequences are MDHEN and SYDVKM. Losses at the gene ends were 11 bases for V and 2 bases for J; bases not matched to a gene: 9. CDR3 sequence (DNA): TGTGCCGGGACGGGAGCGGGGACCTACGAGCAGTACTTC. Residues: CAGTGAGTYEQYF.

This clonotype was counted ten times or more. The chain recombines TRBV15 with TRBJ1-6; D possibly corresponds to TRBD1 (6 bases). Germline values: CDR1 LNHNV, CDR2 YYDKDF (reference sequence). Trimming removed 1 base at V and 6 bases at J, with 16 bases between. The CDR3 loop spans 17 amino acids. The CDR3 loop is CATSRGKAGAGNSPLHF. The CDR3 nucleotides are TGTGCCACCAGCAGAGGGAAGGCGGGGGCGGGTAATTCACCCCTCCACTTT.

This chain uses TRBV7-9 with TRBJ2-5; D is undetermined. The CDR3 loop spans 14 amino acids. Germline CDR1 and CDR2: SEHNR and FQNEAQ (reference sequence). Trimming removed 5 bases from V and 0 bases from J, with 10 bases in between. The CDR3 region has the DNA TGTGCCAGCAGCGATTCTCTGTACCAAGAGACCCAGTACTTC. Protein: CASSDSLYQETQYF.

Ten or more counts support this clonotype. The chain carries TRBV27 and TRBJ2-5; 13 bases align to TRBD2. V gave up 5 bases and J gave up 1 base; unmatched junction bases: 4. This CDR3 region has 16 residues. Per germline, CDR1 MNHEY and CDR2 SMNVEV (reference sequence). CDR3 sequence reads: CASSQTSGRGQETQYF. The DNA for the CDR3 is TGTGCCAGCAGTCAAACTAGCGGGAGGGGCCAAGAGACCCAGTACTTC.

This clonotype was recorded at least ten times. J is TRBJ2-7 and V is TRBV7-9; no definite D call. V lost 5 bases and J 4 bases, leaving 6 bases between the germline ends. Germline V CDR1 and CDR2: SEHNR, FQNEAQ (reference sequence). The CDR3 sequence is 11 residues long. CDR3 in amino acids: CASSRKYEQYF. The CDR3 DNA reads as TGTGCCAGCAGCCGCAAATACGAGCAGTACTTC.

This clonotype has a handful of counts. This chain links TRBV11-2 with TRBJ1-1; D not resolved. Germline V gene sequence: CDR1 SGHAT, CDR2 FQNNGV. Trimming removed 5 bases at V and 1 base at J, with 11 bases between. This CDR3 spans 14 amino acids. The DNA for the CDR3 is TGTGCCAGCAGCCGCCAATCGGCGAACACTGAAGCTTTCTTT. Translated, it gives CASSRQSANTEAFF.

This clonotype was observed a handful of times. V usage is TRBV9 and J usage is TRBJ1-3, with D tentatively TRBD1 (5 bases). The CDR3 extends over 17 amino acids. The V gene lost 4 bases and the J gene lost 0 bases, with 17 bases spanning the gap. From germline, CDR1 is SGDLS and CDR2 YYNGEE. The CDR3 bases are TGTGCCAGCAGCCCGGGACCGGGACCCTACTCTGGAAACACCATATATTTT. This codes for CASSPGPGPYSGNTIYF.

This clonotype came up many times. This chain joins TRBV6-1 and TRBJ1-5; tentative D call: TRBD1 (5 bases). In germline, CDR1 is MNHNS, CDR2 SASEGT. CDR3 length: 15 amino acids. V gave up 7 bases and J gave up 4 bases, with 17 bases separating them. CDR3 loop: CASTASLRANQPQHF. CDR3 sequence (DNA): TGTGCCAGCACCGCGTCCCTCAGGGCAAATCAGCCCCAGCATTTT.

This clonotype occurred a few times. The chain links TRBV11-2 to TRBJ2-7; D is undetermined. Germline V gene lookup returns CDR1 SGHAT and CDR2 FQNNGV. CDR3 length: 15 amino acids. Trimming removed 2 bases from V and 0 bases from J, with 11 bases in between. The DNA for the CDR3 is TGTGCCAGCAGCTTAATAGAGTTCCCCTCCTACGAGCAGTACTTC. It yields the protein CASSLIEFPSYEQYF.

A few counts support this clonotype. An end of the junction does not agree with germline; a read error may underlie this. The rearrangement links TRBV2 to TRBJ2-7; 8 positions agree with TRBD1. Germline assignment: CDR1 SNHLY and CDR2 FYNNEI. This CDR3 region has 15 residues. The CDR3 region has the DNA TGTGGCAGCAGAACCATACAGGGGGGTCCTGTCGAGCAGTACTTC. Translating gives CGSRTIQGGPVEQYF. Full variable domain (rest looked up from reference TRBV2 and TRBJ2-7): EPEVTQTPSHQVTQMGQEVILRCVPISNHLYFYWYRQILGQKVEFLVSFYNNEISEKSEIFDDQFSVERPDGSNFTLKIRSTKLEDSAMYFCGSRTIQGGPVEQYFGPGTRLTVT.

The CDR3: CASSSEGVETQYF. CDR3 nucleotides: TGTGCCAGCAGCTCAGAGGGGGTGGAGACCCAGTACTTC. This rearrangement joins TRBV9 to TRBJ2-5; possibly TRBD1 for D (6 bases). CDR1 is SGDLS, CDR2 YYNGEE, per germline. V lost 4 bases to trimming and J lost 5 bases, with 12 bases between them. The CDR3 runs to 13 residues.

Comments on this clonotype: A much larger clone sits a single nucleotide away, making a read error possible. The chain joins TRBV7-2 to TRBJ2-2; D is unresolved. The CDR3 spans 14 residues. The germline CDR1 and CDR2 sequences are SGHTA and FQGNSA. CDR3 region: CASSPTSVTRELFF. Here the CDR3 DNA reads TGTGCCAGCAGCCCCACTTCCGTCACCAGGGAGCTGTTTTTT.

This clonotype was observed a handful of times. The chain links TRBV20-1 to TRBJ1-1; 11 nucleotides line up with TRBD1. Germline V gene lookup returns CDR1 DFQATT and CDR2 SNEGSKA (reference sequence). V shed 3 bases and J 11 bases; nucleotides not matched to a gene: 14. CDR3 size: 15 residues. CDR3 sequence reads: CSASPGDRGVSSAFF. For the CDR3, the DNA is TGCAGTGCTAGTCCCGGGGACAGGGGGGTCTCGAGCGCTTTCTTT.

The chain couples TRBV6-1 to TRBJ1-2; D is uncertain. V was shortened by 7 bases and J by 1 base, with 13 bases between the two germline ends. CDR3 size: 14 residues. Germline-derived CDR1 and CDR2 are MNHNS and SASEGT. The CDR3 protein is CASIRTNLNYGYTF. The CDR3 DNA follows: TGTGCCAGCATACGGACCAACCTTAACTATGGCTACACCTTC.